The 29 T cell receptor beta chains in this list originate from one sample, sequenced in a study of T cells in Graves' hyperthyroidism and ophthalmopathy. Amplification of TCR beta CDR3 regions was performed using RNA transcripts as template. First-round RT-PCR with HTBI primers amplified the TCR CDR3 region. TCRdb reanalysed the multiplex PCR reads using MiXCR and keeps one entry per CDR3 protein. The sample shows about 510,000 distinct CDR3 sequences, 40% to 50% of them seen only once. The sequenced sample was peripheral blood or thyroid tissue (not recorded which). These receptors came from an adult woman with Graves' disease, either hyperthyroidism or ophthalmopathy (not recorded which).

This rearrangement joins TRBV20-1 to TRBJ1-2; unclear D gene. The V end lost 0 bases, the J end lost 4 bases, and 9 bases lay between the germline ends. The germline V gene has CDR1 DFQATT and CDR2 SNEGSKA (reference sequence). This CDR3 is built from 13 residues. CDR3 sequence (DNA): TGCAGTGCTAGAGATCCGTGGGGCTATGGCTACACCTTC. Protein sequence: CSARDPWGYGYTF.

A word on this clonotype: One base away lies a much larger clone, so this may be a sequencing read error. The J gene is TRBJ1-5, the V gene TRBV29-1; no clear D gene. The CDR3 sequence is 13 residues long. Looked up from germline, CDR1 is SQVTM and CDR2 is ANQGSEA. In DNA form, the CDR3 reads TGCAGCGTTGAAGGGGGTGGCAATCAGCTCCAGCATTTT. Its translation is CSVEGGGNQLQHF.

This clonotype was counted between two and nine times. This chain connects TRBV6-4 to TRBJ2-5, with D perhaps TRBD1 or TRBD2 (5 bases each). The germline V gene has CDR1 MRHNA and CDR2 SNTAGT. Trimming pared 11 bases from V and 5 bases from J, leaving 18 bases between. There are 13 residues in the CDR3. CDR3 protein: CAVAGLEGETQYF. CDR3 nucleotide sequence: TGTGCCGTGGCAGGACTCGAGGGGGAGACCCAGTACTTC.

The chain carries TRBV19 and TRBJ1-5, with D hard to call. CDR1 and CDR2 (germline): LNHDA, SQIVND (reference sequence). The V end was cut by 9 bases, the J end by 2 bases, with 11 bases between. The CDR3 is 13 residues long. The CDR3 protein is CASQRGGNQPQHF. The CDR3 DNA sequence: TGTGCCAGCCAAAGAGGAGGCAATCAGCCCCAGCATTTT.

V gene TRBV7-9 combines with J gene TRBJ2-7, with 8 positions matching TRBD2. The CDR3 has 17 residues. The J segment lost 1 base and the V segment lost 5 bases, leaving 13 bases of the junction unmatched. Germline values: CDR1 SEHNR, CDR2 FQNEAQ (reference sequence). The CDR3 DNA follows: TGTGCCAGCAGCCAAGATCGGGCGGGACTAGGGTCCTACGAGCAGTACTTC. It specifies CASSQDRAGLGSYEQYF.

This sequence joins TRBV20-1 and TRBJ2-3; 8 nucleotides line up with TRBD1. V gave up 3 bases and J gave up 11 bases; unmatched junction bases: 7. The length of the CDR3 is 12 residues. Germline values: CDR1 DFQATT, CDR2 SNEGSKA (reference sequence). The DNA for the CDR3 is TGCAGTGCTAGGTCGGGGGACAGGATGCAGTATTTT. Amino acid sequence: CSARSGDRMQYF.

This sequence joins TRBV12-3 or TRBV12-4 and TRBJ1-1, with a weak D call TRBD1 (5 bases). The CDR3 spans 14 residues. Trimming shortened V by 1 base and J by 1 base, and 7 bases separated the two germline ends. In nucleotides, the CDR3 is TGTGCCAGCAGTTTAGGGGACGAGAACACTGAAGCTTTCTTT. Protein sequence: CASSLGDENTEAFF.

The genes are TRBV9 and TRBJ2-7, with TRBD2 identical over 7 bases. The length of the CDR3 is 16 residues. V lost 3 bases, J lost 4 bases, and 13 bases stayed unmatched. Germline CDR1 is SGDLS and CDR2 is YYNGEE. Written as DNA, the CDR3 is TGTGCCAGCAGCGCCGGACTAGTCTCACCACCATACGAGCAGTACTTC. Amino acids: CASSAGLVSPPYEQYF.

The chain links TRBV6-5 to TRBJ1-1; no reliable D call. V lost 4 bases and J 6 bases, leaving 18 bases between the germline ends. From germline, CDR1 is MNHEY and CDR2 SVGAGI. The CDR3 is 15 residues long. The CDR3 bases are TGTGCCAGCAGTTTCCAGGCGGAAGGGTCCGCTGAAGCTTTCTTT. Translated, it gives CASSFQAEGSAEAFF.

Concerning this clonotype: This may be a read error, as it is one base from a much larger clone. The rearrangement joins TRBV13 to TRBJ1-6; 8 nucleotides agree with TRBD1. Germline-derived CDR1 and CDR2 are PRHDT and FYEKMQ (reference sequence). CDR3 length: 14 amino acids. V was clipped by 6 bases and J by 10 bases; unmatched bases: 8. CDR3: CASSLEQGVSPLHF. The CDR3 DNA is TGTGCCAGCAGTCTAGAACAGGGGGTCTCACCCCTCCACTTT.

This chain connects TRBV9 to TRBJ2-7; D is unclear. The CDR3 covers 15 residues. The ends were cut back, 4 bases at V and 4 bases at J, with 18 bases in the middle. Germline CDR1 reads SGDLS; CDR2 reads YYNGEE. DNA for the CDR3: TGTGCCAGCAGCCCACTGGTAGGTTCTCCGTACGAGCAGTACTTC. It translates to CASSPLVGSPYEQYF.

This clonotype was detected once. This rearrangement joins TRBV11-1 to TRBJ1-4; TRBD1 is a possible D gene (6 bases). In germline, CDR1 is SGHAT, CDR2 FQDESV (reference sequence). The CDR3 spans 13 residues. This CDR3 reads CASLTVDREKLFF. The CDR3, as DNA: TGTGCTAGCCTGACAGTAGACAGGGAAAAACTGTTTTTT.

This clonotype was seen once. The genes are TRBV15 and TRBJ1-6, with TRBD1 as a possible D gene (5 bases). V lost 4 bases to trimming and J lost 10 bases, with 20 bases between them. The CDR3 contains 16 residues. Germline V gene lookup returns CDR1 LNHNV and CDR2 YYDKDF (reference sequence). CDR3 protein: CATSIPGTGLNSPLHF. The CDR3 coding sequence is TGTGCCACCAGCATTCCCGGGACGGGGCTTAACTCACCCCTCCACTTT.

This clonotype was seen only once. This rearrangement joins TRBV2 to TRBJ1-3; D perhaps matches TRBD1 (5 bases). The CDR3 has 14 residues. In germline, CDR1 is SNHLY, CDR2 FYNNEI. The V and J ends lost 6 bases and 1 base respectively, with 10 bases between them. The DNA for the CDR3 is TGTGCCAGCAGCCGCTGGGGGTCTGGAAACACCATATATTTT. Translation: CASSRWGSGNTIYF.

The V call is TRBV6-2 or TRBV6-3, the J call TRBJ1-1; D not certain. The CDR3 spans 13 residues. CDR1 is MNHEY, CDR2 SVGEGT, per germline. Trimming stripped 6 bases from V and 1 base from J, with 9 bases between. The CDR3 here is CASRYTANTEAFF. The DNA of the CDR3 is TGTGCCAGCAGGTATACGGCGAACACTGAAGCTTTCTTT.

Of note for this clonotype: The missing conserved phenylalanine or tryptophan at the end of this CDR3 makes a read error likely. This rearrangement joins TRBV2 to TRBJ2-5, with D tentatively TRBD1 (6 bases). V lost 5 bases, J lost 2 bases, and 15 bases lay in between. Germline-derived CDR1 and CDR2 are SNHLY and FYNNEI. The CDR3 has 15 amino acids. The CDR3 nucleotides read TGTGCCAGCAGTCGGTACAGGGATGGACAAGAGACCCAGTACCTC. Translating gives CASSRYRDGQETQYL.

This clonotype was observed a handful of times. This rearrangement joins TRBV15 to TRBJ2-7; 7 bases agree with TRBD1. The CDR3 loop spans 14 amino acids. After removal of 2 bases from V and 2 bases from J, the junction contained 3 bases not matched to a gene. Germline-derived CDR1 and CDR2 are LNHNV and YYDKDF (reference sequence). The CDR3 nucleotides read TGTGCCACCAGCAGAACCGGGACAGCCTACGAGCAGTACTTC. Translating gives CATSRTGTAYEQYF.

This chain joins TRBV12-3 or TRBV12-4 and TRBJ1-1; no clear D. The CDR3 is 13 amino acids. V was clipped by 7 bases and J by 3 bases, with 12 bases between them. The DNA for the CDR3 is TGTGCCAGCACTGTTCTTGGCGACACTGAAGCTTTCTTT. Its translation is CASTVLGDTEAFF.

Note on this clonotype: A much larger clone sits a single nucleotide away, making a read error possible. The chain combines TRBV7-2 with TRBJ2-2; maybe TRBD2 (5 bases). The CDR3 has 14 residues. CDR1 and CDR2 from the germline V gene are SGHTA and FQGNSA. As DNA, the CDR3 is TGTGCCAGCAGCTTAGATCTTGGTACCGGGGAGCCGTTTTTT. Translated, it gives CASSLDLGTGEPFF. Looking up the rest from reference TRBV7-2 and TRBJ2-2 gives the full variable domain: GAGVSQSPSNKVTEKGKDVELRCDPISGHTALYWYRQSLGQGLEFLIYFQGNSAPDKSGLPSDRFSAERTGGSVSTLTIQRTQQEDSAVYLCASSLDLGTGEPFFGEGSRLTVL.

The genes are TRBV27 and TRBJ2-7; TRBD1 matches 8 bases. With V trimmed by 3 bases and J by 6 bases, 7 bases remained unmatched. This CDR3 contains 14 residues. CDR1 is MNHEY, CDR2 SMNVEV, per germline (reference sequence). CDR3 loop: CASSLLVRGREQYF. CDR3 bases: TGTGCCAGCAGTTTGTTAGTCAGGGGGCGCGAGCAGTACTTC.

CDR3 coding DNA: TGTGCCAGCAGCGAAAAGACAGGGACTACCTACGAGCAGTACTTC. Translated, it gives CASSEKTGTTYEQYF. The J gene is TRBJ2-7, the V gene TRBV7-9; D possibly uses TRBD1 or TRBD2 (7 bases each). Germline-derived CDR1 and CDR2 are SEHNR and FQNEAQ (reference sequence). The CDR3 is made up of 15 amino acids. Trimming cost V 5 bases and J 2 bases, with 16 bases left between them.

This clonotype was counted between two and nine times. The chain uses TRBV5-1 and TRBJ1-1, with unresolved D. Trimming took 1 base from V and 1 from J, leaving 8 bases between them. The length of the CDR3 is 14 residues. The germline V gene has CDR1 SGHRS and CDR2 YFSETQ. CDR3 in DNA: TGCGCCAGCAGCTTGTATTTTCGGAACACTGAAGCTTTCTTT. Its protein is CASSLYFRNTEAFF.

Concerning this clonotype: A junction boundary mismatches the germline segment, possibly from a read error. This rearrangement joins TRBV29-1 to TRBJ2-7; possibly TRBD2 for D (5 bases). Per the germline V gene, CDR1 is SQVTM and CDR2 is ANQGSEA. This CDR3 spans 14 amino acids. The CDR3 nucleotides are TGTGCCAGCAGTTTATATTCCGGGAACCACGAGCAGTACTTC. Encoded protein: CASSLYSGNHEQYF.

This clonotype was recorded a few times. The chain uses TRBV6-6 and TRBJ1-5; maybe TRBD1 (6 bases). This CDR3 is 14 amino acids long. Per the germline V gene, CDR1 is MNHNY and CDR2 is SVGAGI (reference sequence). Trimming took off 5 bases at V and 7 bases at J, with 15 bases between the two ends. CDR3 sequence reads: CASSRTALGQPQHF. The CDR3, as DNA: TGTGCCAGCAGTCGGACAGCTTTAGGCCAGCCCCAGCATTTT.

This sequence joins TRBV5-1 and TRBJ2-2; TRBD2 agrees at 7 bases. CDR1 SGHRS and CDR2 YFSETQ come from the germline V gene. This CDR3 is built from 15 residues. V shed 4 bases, J shed 6 bases, and the junction held 9 bases outside the gene matches. This CDR3 is CASSTRLAQAGELFF. Written as DNA, the CDR3 is TGCGCCAGCAGCACGAGACTAGCTCAAGCCGGGGAGCTGTTTTTT.

The chain joins TRBV12-3 or TRBV12-4 to TRBJ2-7; the D gene is possibly TRBD1 (5 bases). This CDR3 contains 14 residues. With 7 bases removed from V and 0 bases from J, the gap between germline ends came to 13 bases. CDR3 nucleotide sequence: TGTGCCAGCAAAGAACAGGAATTCTCCTACGAGCAGTACTTC. Its protein is CASKEQEFSYEQYF.

This clonotype appeared a few times. The V and J genes are TRBV6-5 and TRBJ1-2; possibly TRBD1 for D (6 bases). Germline-derived CDR1 and CDR2 are MNHEY and SVGAGI. The CDR3 covers 14 residues. Trimming shortened V by 7 bases and J by 7 bases, and 19 bases separated the two germline ends. The CDR3 here is CASTKDPGAGGYTF. The CDR3 coding sequence is TGTGCCAGCACAAAAGACCCGGGGGCGGGTGGCTACACCTTC.

This clonotype has ten or more counts. This rearrangement joins TRBV7-9 to TRBJ1-2; 7 nucleotides align to TRBD1. There are 14 residues in the CDR3. Per germline, CDR1 SEHNR and CDR2 FQNEAQ (reference sequence). J was trimmed by 6 bases and V by 4 bases; bases with no gene match: 8. The CDR3 sequence: CASSSRQGMNGYTF. In DNA form, the CDR3 reads TGTGCCAGCAGCTCAAGACAGGGTATGAATGGCTACACCTTC.

The rearrangement joins TRBV20-1 to TRBJ1-1; no definite D call. Germline-derived CDR1 and CDR2 are DFQATT and SNEGSKA (reference sequence). CDR3 size: 11 residues. Trimming left V 6 bases short and J 3 bases short, with 8 bases between. The CDR3 DNA reads TGCAGTGCGCGGGAATACACTGAAGCTTTCTTT. Protein sequence: CSAREYTEAFF.